Listed below are T cell receptor beta chains from one sample, sequenced in a study of T cell responses to AZD1222 COVID-19 vaccine. The method was immunoSEQ multiplex PCR; TCRdb's version includes in-frame clones alone and lacks a portion of them. In the table there are around 150,000 clones, roughly 86% of which are singletons. The starting material was peripheral blood, obtained on day 0 of AZD1222 vaccination. All receptors derive from an adult in good health. CDR3s include the opening cysteine and the closing phenylalanine or tryptophan. D genes are given only for firm matches. Clone size is shown for a subset of rows, as once, few, many or a class of expanded clone.

j_call: TRBJ1-1
v_call: TRBV7-2
clone_size: NA
d_call: NA
cdr3_aa: CASSLGAAMNTEAFF
cdr3_nt: TGTGCCAGCAGCTTAGGGGCAGCGATGAACACTGAAGCTTTCTTT

j_call: TRBJ2-7
v_call: TRBV13
clone_size: once
d_call: TRBD1
cdr3_aa: CASSPQGARKYF
cdr3_nt: TGTGCCAGCAGCCCTCAGGGGGCTAGAAAGTACTTC

j_call: TRBJ2-3
v_call: TRBV10-3
clone_size: NA
d_call: TRBD1
cdr3_aa: CAINYTPGQNTDTQYF
cdr3_nt: TGTGCCATCAACTATACACCGGGACAGAATACAGATACGCAGTATTTT

j_call: TRBJ1-5
v_call: TRBV5-8
clone_size: NA
d_call: TRBD1
cdr3_aa: CASSSGQSSNQPQHF
cdr3_nt: TGTGCCAGCAGCTCGGGACAGTCTAGCAATCAGCCCCAGCATTTT

j_call: TRBJ2-7
v_call: TRBV5-1
clone_size: NA
d_call: TRBD1
cdr3_aa: CASSDRGRGHEQYF
cdr3_nt: TGCGCCAGCAGCGACAGGGGGCGCGGACACGAGCAGTACTTC

j_call: TRBJ2-5
v_call: TRBV7-2
clone_size: NA
d_call: TRBD1
cdr3_aa: CASSLDRGYQETQYF
cdr3_nt: TGTGCCAGCAGCCTAGACAGGGGATACCAAGAGACCCAGTACTTC

j_call: TRBJ1-1
v_call: TRBV10-3
clone_size: NA
d_call: NA
cdr3_aa: CAISEDSSNTEAFF
cdr3_nt: TGTGCCATCAGTGAGGACTCCTCGAACACTGAAGCTTTCTTT

j_call: TRBJ2-3
v_call: TRBV10-3
clone_size: NA
d_call: TRBD1
cdr3_aa: CAISESTGSTDTQYF
cdr3_nt: TGTGCCATCAGTGAGTCGACAGGGAGCACAGATACGCAGTATTTT

j_call: TRBJ2-3
v_call: TRBV9
clone_size: NA
d_call: TRBD2
cdr3_aa: CASSVAPGLATDTQYF
cdr3_nt: TGTGCCAGCAGCGTAGCCCCCGGACTAGCGACAGATACGCAGTATTTT

j_call: TRBJ1-4
v_call: TRBV9
clone_size: NA
d_call: NA
cdr3_aa: CASSVGVGGEKLFF
cdr3_nt: TGTGCCAGCAGCGTAGGCGTTGGTGGGGAAAAACTGTTTTTT

j_call: TRBJ1-5
v_call: TRBV15
clone_size: NA
d_call: TRBD1
cdr3_aa: CATSIYRGRINQPQHF
cdr3_nt: TGTGCCACCAGCATTTACAGGGGGCGCATTAATCAGCCCCAGCATTTT

j_call: TRBJ2-7
v_call: TRBV5-8
clone_size: NA
d_call: TRBD1
cdr3_aa: CASSLGGRGHEQYF
cdr3_nt: TGTGCCAGCAGCTTAGGAGGTAGGGGGCACGAGCAGTACTTC

j_call: TRBJ2-1
v_call: TRBV24-1
clone_size: NA
d_call: NA
cdr3_aa: CATSAPGSSYNEQFF
cdr3_nt: TGTGCCACCAGTGCACCCGGTAGCTCCTACAATGAGCAGTTCTTC

j_call: TRBJ1-4
v_call: TRBV30
clone_size: NA
d_call: NA
cdr3_aa: CAWSVLSIAGKLFF
cdr3_nt: TGTGCCTGGAGTGTATTAAGCATTGCGGGGAAACTGTTTTTT

j_call: TRBJ1-5
v_call: TRBV6-2/TRBV6-3
clone_size: NA
d_call: NA
cdr3_aa: CASSYAWVRRYSNQPQHF
cdr3_nt: TGTGCCAGCAGTTACGCTTGGGTCAGAAGATATAGCAATCAGCCCCAGCATTTT

j_call: TRBJ2-7
v_call: TRBV6-5
clone_size: NA
d_call: TRBD1
cdr3_aa: CASRRGQGNYEQYF
cdr3_nt: TGTGCCAGCAGGAGGGGACAGGGTAACTACGAGCAGTACTTC

j_call: TRBJ2-7
v_call: TRBV19
clone_size: NA
d_call: NA
cdr3_aa: CASSTYDMGAYEQYF
cdr3_nt: TGTGCCAGTAGTACCTATGACATGGGGGCCTACGAGCAGTACTTC

j_call: TRBJ2-3
v_call: TRBV5-1
clone_size: NA
d_call: NA
cdr3_aa: CASRTAGRGRNTDTQYF
cdr3_nt: TGCGCCAGCAGGACGGCGGGACGGGGGAGAAACACAGATACGCAGTATTTT

j_call: TRBJ2-3
v_call: TRBV7-2
clone_size: NA
d_call: NA
cdr3_aa: CASSLDGASTDTQYF
cdr3_nt: TGTGCCAGCAGCTTAGACGGGGCTAGCACAGATACGCAGTATTTT

j_call: TRBJ1-3
v_call: TRBV2
clone_size: NA
d_call: NA
cdr3_aa: CASSGRGPVRDTIYF
cdr3_nt: TGTGCCAGCAGTGGTCGGGGACCGGTGAGGGACACCATATATTTT

j_call: TRBJ1-5
v_call: TRBV18
clone_size: NA
d_call: NA
cdr3_aa: CASSPLGAGQPQHF
cdr3_nt: TGTGCCAGCTCACCCTTGGGGGCCGGGCAGCCCCAGCATTTT

j_call: TRBJ1-1
v_call: TRBV6-1
clone_size: NA
d_call: TRBD1
cdr3_aa: CASSEEGQVSEAFF
cdr3_nt: TGTGCCAGCAGTGAAGAGGGACAGGTTTCTGAAGCTTTCTTT

j_call: TRBJ2-3
v_call: TRBV30
clone_size: NA
d_call: NA
cdr3_aa: CAWSGGRGTDTQYF
cdr3_nt: TGTGCCTGGAGTGGGGGCAGGGGCACAGATACGCAGTATTTT

j_call: TRBJ2-7
v_call: TRBV5-6
clone_size: once
d_call: NA
cdr3_aa: CASSRFGRILSYEQYF
cdr3_nt: TGTGCCAGCAGCCGATTTGGTAGGATCCTTTCCTACGAGCAGTACTTC

j_call: TRBJ1-2
v_call: TRBV3-1/TRBV3-2
clone_size: NA
d_call: TRBD1
cdr3_aa: CASSRRGGDYGYTF
cdr3_nt: TGTGCCAGCAGCCGTAGAGGGGGCGACTATGGCTACACCTTC

j_call: TRBJ2-1
v_call: TRBV5-1
clone_size: once
d_call: NA
cdr3_aa: CASSLALGLGAYNEQFF
cdr3_nt: TGCGCCAGCAGCTTGGCGCTAGGGCTAGGAGCCTACAATGAGCAGTTCTTC

j_call: TRBJ2-7
v_call: TRBV27
clone_size: NA
d_call: TRBD2
cdr3_aa: CASSPRTSYHEQYF
cdr3_nt: TGTGCCAGCAGTCCACGGACTAGCTACCACGAGCAGTACTTC